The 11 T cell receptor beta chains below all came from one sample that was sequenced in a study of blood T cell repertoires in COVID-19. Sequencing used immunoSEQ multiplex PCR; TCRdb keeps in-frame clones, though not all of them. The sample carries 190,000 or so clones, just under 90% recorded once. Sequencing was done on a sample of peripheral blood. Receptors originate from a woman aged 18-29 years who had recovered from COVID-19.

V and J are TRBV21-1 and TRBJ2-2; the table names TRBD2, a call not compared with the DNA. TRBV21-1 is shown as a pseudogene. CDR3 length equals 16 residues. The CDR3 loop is CASSKTSGRNTGELFF. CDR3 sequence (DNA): TGTGCCAGCAGCAAGACTAGCGGGAGAAACACCGGGGAGCTGTTTTTT.

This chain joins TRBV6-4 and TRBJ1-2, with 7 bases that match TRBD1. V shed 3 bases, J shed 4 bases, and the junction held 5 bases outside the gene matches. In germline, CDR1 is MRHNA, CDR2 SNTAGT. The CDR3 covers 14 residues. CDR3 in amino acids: CASSDSEGAYGYTF. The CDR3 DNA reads TGTGCCAGCAGTGATTCCGAGGGGGCCTATGGCTACACCTTC.

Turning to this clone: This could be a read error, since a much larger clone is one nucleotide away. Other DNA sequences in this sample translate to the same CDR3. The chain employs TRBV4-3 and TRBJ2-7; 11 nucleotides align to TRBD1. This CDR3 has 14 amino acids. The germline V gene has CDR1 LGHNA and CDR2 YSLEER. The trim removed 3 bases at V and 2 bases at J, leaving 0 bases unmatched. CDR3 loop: CASSQGQGAYEQYF. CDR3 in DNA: TGCGCCAGCAGCCAGGGACAGGGGGCCTACGAGCAGTACTTC.

The CDR3 sequence is CASSLNGQDSLAFF. DNA for the CDR3: TGCGCCAGCAGCTTAAATGGACAGGATAGTCTAGCTTTCTTT. The chain recombines TRBV5-1 with TRBJ1-1, with 7 positions matching TRBD1. With V trimmed by 2 bases and J by 10 bases, 11 bases remained unmatched. The CDR3 is 14 residues long. CDR1 and CDR2 from the germline V gene are SGHRS and YFSETQ.

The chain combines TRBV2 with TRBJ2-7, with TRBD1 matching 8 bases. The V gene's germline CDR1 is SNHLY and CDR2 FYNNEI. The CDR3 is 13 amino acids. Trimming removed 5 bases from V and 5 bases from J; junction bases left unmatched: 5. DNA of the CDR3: TGTGCCAGCAGTTGGACAGGGAGCCACGAGCAGTACGTC. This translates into CASSWTGSHEQYV.

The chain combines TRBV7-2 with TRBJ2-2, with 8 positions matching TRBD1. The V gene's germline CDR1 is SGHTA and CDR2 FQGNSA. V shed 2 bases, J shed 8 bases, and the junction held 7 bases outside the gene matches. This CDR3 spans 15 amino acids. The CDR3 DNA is TGTGCCAGCAGCTTAAGTCGGCAGGGGGCGGGGGAGCTGTTTTTT. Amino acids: CASSLSRQGAGELFF.

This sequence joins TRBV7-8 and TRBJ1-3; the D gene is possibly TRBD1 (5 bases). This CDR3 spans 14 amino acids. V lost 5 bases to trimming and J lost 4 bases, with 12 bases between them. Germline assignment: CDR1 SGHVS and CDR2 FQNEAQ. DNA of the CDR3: TGTGCCAGCAGCCATAAGGGGTCCGGAAACACCATATATTTT. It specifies CASSHKGSGNTIYF.

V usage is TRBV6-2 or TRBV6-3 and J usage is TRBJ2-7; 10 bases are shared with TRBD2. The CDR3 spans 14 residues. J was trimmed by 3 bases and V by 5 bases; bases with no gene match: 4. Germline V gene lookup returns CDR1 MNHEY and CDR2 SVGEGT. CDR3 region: CASSGLAAYYEQYV. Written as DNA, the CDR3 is TGTGCCAGCAGTGGACTAGCGGCCTACTACGAGCAGTACGTC.

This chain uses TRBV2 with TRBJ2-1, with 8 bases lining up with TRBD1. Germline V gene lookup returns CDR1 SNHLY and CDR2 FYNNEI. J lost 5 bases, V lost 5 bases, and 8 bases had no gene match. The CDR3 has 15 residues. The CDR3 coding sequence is TGTGCCAGCAGTACTGGACAGGGACCGAACAATGAGCAGTTCTTC. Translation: CASSTGQGPNNEQFF.

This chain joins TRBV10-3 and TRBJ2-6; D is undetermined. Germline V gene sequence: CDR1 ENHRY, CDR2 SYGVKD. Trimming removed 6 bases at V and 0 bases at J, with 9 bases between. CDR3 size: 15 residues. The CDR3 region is CAIRPSDSGANVLTF. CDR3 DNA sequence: TGTGCCATCAGGCCCAGCGACTCTGGGGCCAACGTCCTGACTTTC.

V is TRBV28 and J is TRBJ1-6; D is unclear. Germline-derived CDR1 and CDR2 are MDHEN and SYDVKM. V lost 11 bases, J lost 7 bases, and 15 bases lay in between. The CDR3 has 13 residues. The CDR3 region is CAGVGRLNSPLHF. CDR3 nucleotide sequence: TGTGCCGGAGTTGGCCGACTCAATTCACCCCTCCACTTT.